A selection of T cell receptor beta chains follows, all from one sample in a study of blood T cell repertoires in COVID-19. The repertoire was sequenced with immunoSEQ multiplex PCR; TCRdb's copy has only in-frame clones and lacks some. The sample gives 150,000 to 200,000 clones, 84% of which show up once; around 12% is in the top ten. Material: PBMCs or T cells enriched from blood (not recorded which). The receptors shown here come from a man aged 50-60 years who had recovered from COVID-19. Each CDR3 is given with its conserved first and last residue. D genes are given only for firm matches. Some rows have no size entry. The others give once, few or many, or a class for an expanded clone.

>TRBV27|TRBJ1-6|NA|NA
CASSPRERRSPLHF
TGTGCCAGCAGCCCGCGGGAAAGAAGGTCACCCCTCCACTTT
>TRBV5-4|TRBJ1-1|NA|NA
CASSLFERINTEAFF
TGTGCCAGCAGCTTGTTCGAGAGAATAAACACTGAAGCTTTCTTT
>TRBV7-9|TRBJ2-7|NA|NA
CASSETGGSSYEQYF
TGTGCCAGCAGCGAGACAGGTGGAAGCTCCTACGAGCAGTACTTC
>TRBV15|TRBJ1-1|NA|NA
CATSRGGGRTEAFF
TGTGCCACCAGCAGAGGAGGTGGGAGGACTGAAGCTTTCTTT
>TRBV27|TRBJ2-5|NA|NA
CASSRGAEGTQYF
TGTGCCAGCAGCCGGGGGGCGGAGGGGACCCAGTACTTC
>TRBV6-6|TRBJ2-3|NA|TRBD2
CASGGGNTQYF
TGTGCCAGCGGGGGGGGTAATACGCAGTATTTT
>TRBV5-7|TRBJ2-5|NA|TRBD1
CASSFGTGGETQYF
TGTGCCAGCAGCTTCGGTACAGGGGGAGAGACCCAGTACTTC
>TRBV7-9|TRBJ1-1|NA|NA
CASSPTPQNMNTEAFF
TGTGCCAGCAGCCCCACACCACAGAACATGAACACTGAAGCTTTCTTT
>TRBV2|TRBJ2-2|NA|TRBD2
CASKGNSGGASGELFF
TGTGCCAGCAAGGGCAACAGCGGGGGGGCGTCAGGGGAGCTGTTTTTT
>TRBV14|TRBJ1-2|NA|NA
CASSQEAGPDRRGNYGYTF
TGTGCCAGCAGCCAAGAAGCCGGTCCTGACAGGCGTGGGAACTATGGCTACACCTTC
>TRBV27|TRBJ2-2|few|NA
CASSLRQANTGELFF
TGTGCCAGCAGTTTAAGACAGGCGAACACCGGGGAGCTGTTTTTT
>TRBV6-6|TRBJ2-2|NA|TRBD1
CASSPLRTGTNTGELFF
TGTGCCAGCAGTCCTTTGAGGACAGGGACGAACACCGGGGAGCTGTTTTTT
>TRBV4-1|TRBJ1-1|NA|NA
CASSHYTEAFF
TGCGCCAGCAGCCACTACACTGAAGCTTTCTTT
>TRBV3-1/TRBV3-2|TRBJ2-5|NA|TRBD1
CASSHYRGGETQYF
TGTGCCAGCAGCCATTACAGGGGCGGGGAGACCCAGTACTTC
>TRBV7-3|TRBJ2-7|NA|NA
CASSLPKSDGSYEQYF
TGTGCCAGCAGCTTGCCAAAATCCGACGGGTCCTACGAGCAGTACTTC
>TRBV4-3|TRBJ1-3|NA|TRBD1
CASSQDLGGPGNTIYF
TGCGCCAGCAGCCAAGATTTAGGGGGCCCTGGAAACACCATATATTTT
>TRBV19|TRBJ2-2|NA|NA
CASSATGHGELFF
TGTGCCAGTAGTGCTACAGGGCACGGGGAGCTGTTTTTT
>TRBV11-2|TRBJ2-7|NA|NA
CASSLVGTAYEQYF
TGTGCCAGCAGCTTGGTGGGTACAGCCTACGAGCAGTACTTC
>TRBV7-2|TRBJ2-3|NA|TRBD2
CASSPGTSGGAIDTQYF
TGTGCCAGCAGCCCCGGGACTAGCGGGGGGGCTATAGATACGCAGTATTTT
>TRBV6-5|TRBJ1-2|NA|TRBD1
CASSYRHRGEGYTF
TGTGCCAGCAGTTACCGACACAGGGGAGAGGGCTACACCTTC
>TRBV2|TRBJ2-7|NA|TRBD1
CASRAGTGVYEQYF
TGTGCCAGCAGGGCCGGGACAGGGGTTTACGAGCAGTACTTC
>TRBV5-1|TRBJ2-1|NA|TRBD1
CASSPDRSHNEQFF
TGCGCCAGCAGCCCGGACAGGTCCCACAATGAGCAGTTCTTC
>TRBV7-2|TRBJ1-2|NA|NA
CASSLGSGVNYGYTF
TGTGCCAGCAGCTTAGGTTCGGGGGTGAACTATGGCTACACCTTC
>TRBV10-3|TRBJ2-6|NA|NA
CATQPTGSSGANVLTF
TGTGCCACTCAACCCACGGGGAGCTCTGGGGCCAACGTCCTGACTTTC
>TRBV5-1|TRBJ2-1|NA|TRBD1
CASSLATGSGHNEQFF
TGCGCCAGCAGCTTGGCGACAGGGTCGGGGCACAATGAGCAGTTCTTC
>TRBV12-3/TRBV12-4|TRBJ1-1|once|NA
CASRTEMNTEAFF
TGTGCCAGCAGGACAGAAATGAACACTGAAGCTTTCTTT
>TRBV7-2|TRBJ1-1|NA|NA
CASGRARGNTEAFF
TGTGCCAGCGGCAGGGCGCGGGGGAACACTGAAGCTTTCTTT
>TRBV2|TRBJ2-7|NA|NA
CASSDVDRHRGEQYF
TGTGCCAGCAGTGATGTAGACAGGCATCGGGGCGAGCAGTACTTC
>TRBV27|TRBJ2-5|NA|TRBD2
CASSQLAGAQETQYF
TGTGCCAGCAGTCAGCTAGCGGGGGCTCAAGAGACCCAGTACTTC
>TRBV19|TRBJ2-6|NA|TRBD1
CASSLKTGAPGANVLTF
TGTGCCAGTAGTCTCAAGACAGGGGCTCCCGGGGCCAACGTCCTGACTTTC
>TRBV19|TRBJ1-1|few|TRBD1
CASSGTGKTEAFF
TGTGCCAGTAGTGGGACAGGGAAGACTGAAGCTTTCTTT
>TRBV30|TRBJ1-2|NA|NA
CAWRTALYGYTF
TGTGCCTGGAGGACAGCCCTCTATGGCTACACCTTC
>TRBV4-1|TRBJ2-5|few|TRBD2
CASSQGTSGGVLETQYF
TGCGCCAGCAGCCAAGGGACTAGCGGGGGGGTTTTGGAGACCCAGTACTTC
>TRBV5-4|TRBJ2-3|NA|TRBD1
CASRRAGGGDTQYF
TGTGCCAGCAGACGGGCAGGGGGCGGGGATACGCAGTATTTT
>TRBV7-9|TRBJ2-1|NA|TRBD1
CASSDPGQGVREQFF
TGTGCCAGCAGCGACCCGGGACAGGGAGTGAGGGAGCAGTTCTTC
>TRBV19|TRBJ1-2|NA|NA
CASTPLPGEQGMIYGYTF
TGTGCCAGTACCCCTCTCCCCGGGGAACAGGGTATGATCTATGGCTACACCTTC
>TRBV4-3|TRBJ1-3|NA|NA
CASSQDQGRTIYF
TGCGCCAGCAGCCAAGATCAGGGTCGCACCATATATTTT
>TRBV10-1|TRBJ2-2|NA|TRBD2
CASSEAGGPYTGELFF
TGCGCCAGCAGTGAAGCGGGGGGCCCTTACACCGGGGAGCTGTTTTTT
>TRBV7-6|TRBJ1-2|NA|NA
CASSLDPGLYGYTF
TGTGCCAGCAGCTTAGACCCAGGTCTTTATGGCTACACCTTC
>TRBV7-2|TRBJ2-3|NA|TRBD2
CASSLGLAGGTQYF
TGTGCCAGCAGCTTAGGGCTAGCGGGGGGCACGCAGTATTTT
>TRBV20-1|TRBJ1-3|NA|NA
CSASVGTGNTIYF
TGCAGTGCTAGTGTGGGCACTGGAAACACCATATATTTT
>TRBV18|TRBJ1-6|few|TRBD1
CASSARDSWNSPLHF
TGTGCCAGCTCAGCTCGGGACAGTTGGAATTCACCCCTCCACTTT